The 29 T cell receptor beta chains below come from one sample, sequenced in a study of cytomegalovirus exposure and HLA in healthy donors. The PCR was carried out with 60 Vbeta primers and 13 Jbeta primers. Libraries were prepared by immunoSEQ multiplex PCR; TCRdb keeps only in-frame clonotypes and omits some of them. Here the sample spans 130,000 to 150,000 clones, about 80% being singletons. The material sequenced was PBMCs. These TCRs come from a female donor in good health and CMV-seronegative.

This rearrangement joins TRBV28 to TRBJ1-2; TRBD1 agrees at 8 bases. The germline V gene has CDR1 MDHEN and CDR2 SYDVKM. This CDR3 is 15 amino acids long. J was trimmed by 5 bases and V by 3 bases; bases with no gene match: 8. The CDR3 loop reads CASSFPQGAGYGYTF. In nucleotides, the CDR3 is TGTGCCAGCAGTTTTCCTCAGGGGGCGGGGTATGGCTACACCTTC.

A few counts support this clone. The chain is built from TRBV6-1 and TRBJ1-5, with D hard to call. This CDR3 region has 11 residues. Germline V CDR1 and CDR2: MNHNS, SASEGT. V lost 7 bases and J lost 9, with 10 bases in between. CDR3 amino acids: CASTKTGPQHF. In DNA form, the CDR3 reads TGTGCCAGCACTAAAACGGGGCCCCAGCATTTT.

The chain recombines TRBV7-9 with TRBJ2-6; D is possibly TRBD2 (7 bases). Germline V gene sequence: CDR1 SEHNR, CDR2 FQNEAQ (reference sequence). The V end lost 5 bases, the J end lost 1 base, and 18 bases lay between the germline ends. CDR3 length: 18 residues. The CDR3 DNA reads TGTGCCAGCAGCGGTCGGACGGGGGGCGATTCTGGGGCCAACGTCCTGACTTTC. The encoded protein is CASSGRTGGDSGANVLTF.

The chain couples TRBV6-5 to TRBJ2-1, with 9 bases matching TRBD2. Germline CDR1 MNHEY, CDR2 SVGAGI. This CDR3 is 14 amino acids long. Unmatched junction bases numbered 10, after V lost 2 bases and J lost 14 bases. The CDR3 DNA sequence: TGTGCCAGCAGTTACCGGGCTAGCGGGAAGAGTAAGTTCTTC. Translation: CASSYRASGKSKFF.

This clone came up once. J is TRBJ1-1 and V is TRBV5-5; 7 nucleotides match TRBD1. With V trimmed by 3 bases and J by 4 bases, 6 bases remained unmatched. The CDR3 runs 14 residues. Germline V lookup: CDR1 SGHKS, CDR2 YYEKEE (reference sequence). The CDR3 here is CASSSTGQVTEAFF. CDR3 in DNA: TGTGCCAGCAGCTCGACAGGGCAGGTCACTGAAGCTTTCTTT.

V gene TRBV2 combines with J gene TRBJ2-5; no reliable D call. Trimming left V 4 bases short and J 2 bases short, with 8 bases between. Germline V CDR1 and CDR2: SNHLY, FYNNEI. The CDR3 totals 13 residues. The CDR3, as DNA: TGTGCCAGCAGTGGAAGTAGTCAAGAGACCCAGTACTTC. Amino acid sequence: CASSGSSQETQYF.

The chain carries TRBV7-8 and TRBJ2-3; D gene unclear. Trimming stripped 2 bases from V and 2 bases from J, with 14 bases between. Germline CDR1 is SGHVS and CDR2 is FQNEAQ. This CDR3 region has 16 residues. Here the CDR3 DNA reads TGTGCCAGCAGCTTACTTGCGGCTCCTTCCACAGATACGCAGTATTTT. Protein sequence: CASSLLAAPSTDTQYF.

This clone was found a few times. V is TRBV7-6 and J is TRBJ2-7; D remains ambiguous. The germline V gene has CDR1 SGHVS and CDR2 FNYEAQ. CDR3 length: 12 amino acids. Trimming cost V 5 bases and J 4 bases, with 9 bases left between them. Here the CDR3 reads CASSPDTYEQYF. CDR3 nucleotides: TGTGCCAGCAGCCCAGACACATACGAGCAGTACTTC.

The chain couples TRBV28 to TRBJ1-3; D gene uncertain. There are 14 residues in the CDR3. Deletions cut 10 bases from V and 0 bases from J, with 13 bases between. Germline loops: CDR1 MDHEN, CDR2 SYDVKM. CDR3 region: CATTGVPSGNTIYF. Here the CDR3 DNA reads TGTGCCACCACGGGAGTCCCCTCTGGAAACACCATATATTTT.

The CDR3 DNA sequence: TGTGCCAGCAGCACCCCACTAGCGGGTAGCTACAATGAGCAGTTCTTC. As protein: CASSTPLAGSYNEQFF. V is TRBV5-5 and J is TRBJ2-1; 9 positions match TRBD2. The V and J ends lost 4 bases and 3 bases, in that order; junction bases with no gene match: 8. This CDR3 region has 16 residues. The germline V gene has CDR1 SGHKS and CDR2 YYEKEE (reference sequence).

This chain uses TRBV9 with TRBJ2-1, with TRBD2 as a possible D gene (7 bases). Germline CDR1 reads SGDLS; CDR2 reads YYNGEE. V lost 0 bases to trimming and J lost 9 bases, with 16 bases between them. CDR3 length equals 15 residues. CDR3 residues: CASSVGGGRGGEQFF. CDR3 bases: TGTGCCAGCAGCGTAGGAGGCGGGAGAGGGGGTGAGCAGTTCTTC.

This chain joins TRBV6-5 and TRBJ2-2; TRBD2 agrees at 8 bases. V shed 8 bases and J 5 bases; nucleotides not matched to a gene: 10. CDR3 size: 15 residues. Germline values: CDR1 MNHEY, CDR2 SVGAGI. CDR3 DNA: TGTGCCAGCGGAGAGAGCGGGAGTAGGACCGGGGAGCTGTTTTTT. Translation gives CASGESGSRTGELFF.

This chain links TRBV13 with TRBJ1-2; perhaps TRBD1 as D (5 bases). CDR1 and CDR2 from the germline V gene are PRHDT and FYEKMQ (reference sequence). The V and J ends lost 4 bases and 0 bases respectively, with 15 bases between them. This CDR3 is 16 amino acids long. The CDR3 DNA reads TGTGCCAGCAGCTCCACCGACAGCCTCGCTAACTATGGCTACACCTTC. It translates to CASSSTDSLANYGYTF.

The rearrangement links TRBV27 to TRBJ2-7; no reliable D call. This CDR3 has 14 residues. In germline, CDR1 is MNHEY, CDR2 SMNVEV (reference sequence). Trimming shortened V by 6 bases and J by 2 bases, and 14 bases separated the two germline ends. The CDR3 DNA follows: TGTGCCAGCAGCCCTTCACCCGGAGCCTACGAGCAGTACTTC. Its translation: CASSPSPGAYEQYF.

The rearrangement uses TRBV4-1 and TRBJ2-2; 10 bases line up with TRBD2. The J segment lost 4 bases and the V segment lost 1 base, leaving 0 bases of the junction unmatched. The CDR3 has 15 residues. Germline CDR1 MGHRA, CDR2 YSYEKL. The CDR3 here is CASSQGTSGTGELFF. The DNA for the CDR3 is TGCGCCAGCAGCCAAGGGACTAGCGGCACCGGGGAGCTGTTTTTT.

The chain joins TRBV19 to TRBJ1-1, with 7 positions matching TRBD1. The CDR3 contains 15 residues. CDR1 is LNHDA and CDR2 is SQIVND in the germline V gene (reference sequence). V trimming: 2 bases; J trimming: 1 base; junction bases outside the gene matches: 4. CDR3 protein: CASSIWTGPNTEAFF. In DNA form, the CDR3 reads TGTGCCAGTAGTATATGGACAGGCCCGAACACTGAAGCTTTCTTT.

CDR3 nucleotide sequence: TGTGCCAGCAGCGGGAGACTAGCGAGAGCCTCCTACGAGCAGTACTTC. This codes for CASSGRLARASYEQYF. This chain links TRBV7-8 with TRBJ2-7; 8 bases map to TRBD2. The CDR3 has 16 residues. V was pared by 5 bases and J by 0 bases, with 9 bases of the junction left unmatched. Germline values: CDR1 SGHVS, CDR2 FQNEAQ.

V is TRBV19 and J is TRBJ2-5, with D possibly being TRBD2 (7 bases). Gene TRBJ2-7 matches the end of the DNA better, so the J call may be wrong. The CDR3 contains 14 residues. Germline assignment: CDR1 LNHDA and CDR2 SQIVND (reference sequence). CDR3 sequence reads: CASRNGGGTYEQYF. The CDR3 region has the DNA TGTGCCAGTAGGAATGGGGGGGGCACCTACGAGCAGTACTTC.

CDR3 DNA: TGTGCCAGCATAGGGGGGCTAGCGGGGGGCCCCTACGAGCAGTACTTC. It encodes CASIGGLAGGPYEQYF. The V call is TRBV28, the J call TRBJ2-7; 11 nucleotides agree with TRBD2. This CDR3 is 16 amino acids long. J gave up 2 bases and V 7 bases, and 10 bases lay outside the gene matches. CDR1 is MDHEN and CDR2 is SYDVKM in the germline V gene.

The chain joins TRBV7-9 to TRBJ2-7; no firm D call. Per germline, CDR1 SEHNR and CDR2 FQNEAQ (reference sequence). The CDR3 is 14 residues long. Trimming left V 0 bases short and J 4 bases short, with 10 bases between. CDR3 nucleotide sequence: TGTGCCAGCAGCTTAGCGGAGACTTTGTACGAGCAGTACTTC. Its protein is CASSLAETLYEQYF.

This clone was found a few times. The J gene is TRBJ2-1, the V gene TRBV7-9; no definite D call. Germline-derived CDR1 and CDR2 are SEHNR and FQNEAQ (reference sequence). Trimming left V 2 bases short and J 10 bases short, with 9 bases between. The CDR3 is 12 residues long. The CDR3 spells CASSLSSNEQFF. The DNA of the CDR3 is TGTGCCAGCAGCTTATCGAGTAACGAGCAGTTCTTC.

The V call is TRBV9, the J call TRBJ2-1; 9 positions agree with TRBD2. Germline CDR1 SGDLS, CDR2 YYNGEE. Losses at the gene ends were 0 bases for V and 5 bases for J; bases not matched to a gene: 6. This CDR3 is built from 16 residues. CDR3 nucleotide sequence: TGTGCCAGCAGCGTAGTGGCGGGGGGGCCCCACAATGAGCAGTTCTTC. Translation: CASSVVAGGPHNEQFF.

The chain employs TRBV6-5 and TRBJ1-2, with a tentative D call TRBD1 (5 bases). In germline, CDR1 is MNHEY, CDR2 SVGAGI. The CDR3 loop spans 13 amino acids. V was shortened by 6 bases and J by 3 bases, with 11 bases between the two germline ends. CDR3 residues: CASSSGPYYGYTF. CDR3 in DNA: TGTGCCAGCAGCTCAGGGCCCTACTATGGCTACACCTTC.

This rearrangement joins TRBV28 to TRBJ2-7, with 11 positions matching TRBD2. The CDR3 extends over 15 amino acids. The V segment lost 6 bases and the J segment 7 bases; nucleotides outside the gene matches: 11. Per the germline V gene, CDR1 is MDHEN and CDR2 is SYDVKM. CDR3 sequence: CASRSFSGGVREQYF. The DNA for the CDR3 is TGTGCCAGCAGATCGTTTAGCGGGGGGGTAAGGGAGCAGTACTTC.

This chain joins TRBV6-5 and TRBJ2-5; D perhaps matches TRBD1 (6 bases). V lost 7 bases and J 6 bases, leaving 15 bases between the germline ends. This CDR3 is 13 amino acids long. Germline V CDR1 and CDR2: MNHEY, SVGAGI. CDR3: CASTGWQGKTQYF. The CDR3 nucleotides read TGTGCCAGCACCGGTTGGCAGGGGAAGACCCAGTACTTC.

This chain joins TRBV5-1 and TRBJ1-4, with TRBD1 as a possible D gene (5 bases). The length of the CDR3 is 16 residues. The germline CDR1 and CDR2 sequences are SGHRS and YFSETQ. V was trimmed by 0 bases and J by 7 bases, leaving 16 bases between them. CDR3 residues: CASSLAAGPPGEKLFF. Written as DNA, the CDR3 is TGCGCCAGCAGCTTGGCGGCAGGGCCTCCGGGTGAAAAACTGTTTTTT. Filled out from reference TRBV5-1 and TRBJ1-4, the complete variable domain reads KAGVTQTPRYLIKTRGQQVTLSCSPISGHRSVSWYQQTPGQGLQFLFEYFSETQRNKGNFPGRFSGRQFSNSRSEMNVSTLELGDSALYLCASSLAAGPPGEKLFFGSGTQLSVL.

This chain links TRBV5-6 with TRBJ2-7, with 8 positions matching TRBD1. This CDR3 has 14 amino acids. Germline V gene lookup returns CDR1 SGHDT and CDR2 YYEEEE. V lost 0 bases to trimming and J lost 7 bases; unmatched junction nucleotides: 6. CDR3 sequence (DNA): TGTGCCAGCAGCTTGGGGACAGGGTGGGGTGAGCAGTACTTC. Encoded protein: CASSLGTGWGEQYF.

This clone was detected only a few times. The chain's CDR3 is CASSYSNRGRGGYTF. The CDR3 coding sequence is TGTGCCAGCAGTTACTCCAACAGGGGGCGGGGGGGCTACACCTTC. V is TRBV6-5 and J is TRBJ1-2; 9 positions agree with TRBD1. CDR1 is MNHEY and CDR2 is SVGAGI in the germline V gene. The CDR3 is 15 residues long. V gave up 0 bases and J gave up 8 bases; unmatched junction bases: 7.

This sequence joins TRBV28 and TRBJ2-5, with D possibly matching TRBD2 (5 bases). V was pared by 6 bases and J by 1 base, with 12 bases between. Germline lookup yields CDR1 MDHEN and CDR2 SYDVKM. The CDR3 sequence is 14 residues long. CDR3 bases: TGTGCCAGCAGCCCAGCGGACGGCCAAGAGACCCAGTACTTC. Encoded protein: CASSPADGQETQYF.